The rows below give T cell receptor beta chains drawn from one sample of a study of control samples from healthy donors and cancer patients. Method: immunoSEQ multiplex PCR; TCRdb's copy keeps in-frame clones and lacks some. The sample contains 100,000 or so clones, about 86% of which appear only once. Sequenced input: blood. Every receptor here comes from a woman between 50 and 59 years old in good health. The CDR3 runs from the conserved cysteine through the conserved F or W. D genes are given only for firm matches. Size is stated for part of the rows, as once, few or many counts, or as a class when the clone is expanded.

TRBV2	TRBJ1-4	-	14	TRBD1	CASTAGTGGGKLFF	TGTGCCAGCACCGCCGGGACAGGGGGCGGAAAACTGTTTTTT
TRBV5-6	TRBJ2-1	-	14	-	CASAKGYTYNEQFF	TGTGCCAGCGCGAAAGGGTATACCTACAATGAGCAGTTCTTC
TRBV5-1	TRBJ1-6	-	16	-	CASSLGGQPGYSPLHF	TGCGCCAGCAGCTTGGGAGGACAGCCAGGCTATTCACCCCTCCACTTT
TRBV15	TRBJ2-1	-	17	TRBD1	CATSRERGTGVRDEQFF	TGTGCCACCAGCAGAGAAAGGGGGACAGGGGTAAGGGATGAGCAGTTCTTC
TRBV2	TRBJ2-7	-	12	-	CASRPEGYEQYF	TGTGCCAGCAGGCCCGAGGGCTACGAGCAGTACTTC
TRBV6-2/TRBV6-3	TRBJ1-1	-	15	-	CASSYSGRGGTEAFF	TGTGCCAGCAGTTACTCGGGAAGGGGAGGGACTGAAGCTTTCTTT
TRBV6-2/TRBV6-3	TRBJ1-1	few	14	-	CASSYNREGTEAFF	TGTGCCAGCAGTTACAACAGGGAGGGTACTGAAGCTTTCTTT
TRBV13	TRBJ1-4	-	16	-	CASSHTFGSTAEKLFF	TGTGCCAGCAGTCATACCTTCGGGAGCACGGCTGAAAAACTGTTTTTT
TRBV28	TRBJ2-1	-	15	TRBD2	CASSLALAGYNEQFF	TGTGCCAGCAGTTTGGCGCTAGCGGGCTACAATGAGCAGTTCTTC
TRBV7-8	TRBJ2-5	-	16	-	CASSLGDGGPQETQYF	TGTGCCAGCAGCTTAGGGGACGGAGGACCCCAAGAGACCCAGTACTTC